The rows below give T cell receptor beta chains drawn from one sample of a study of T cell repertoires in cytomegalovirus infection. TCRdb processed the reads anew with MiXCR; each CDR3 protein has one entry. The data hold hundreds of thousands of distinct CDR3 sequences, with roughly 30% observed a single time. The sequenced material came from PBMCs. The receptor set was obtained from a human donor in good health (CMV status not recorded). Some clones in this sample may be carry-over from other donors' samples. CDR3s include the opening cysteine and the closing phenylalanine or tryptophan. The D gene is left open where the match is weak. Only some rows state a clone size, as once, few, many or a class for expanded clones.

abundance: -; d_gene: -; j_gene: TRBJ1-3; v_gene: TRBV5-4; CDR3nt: TGTGCCAGCAGCCGACCGAGCTCTGGAAACACCGTATATTTT; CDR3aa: CASSRPSSGNTVYF
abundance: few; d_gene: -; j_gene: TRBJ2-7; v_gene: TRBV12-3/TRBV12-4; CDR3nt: TGTGCCAGCAGGGGGGGCAGGGGGGGTAGCTACGAGCAGTACTTC; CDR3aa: CASRGGRGGSYEQYF
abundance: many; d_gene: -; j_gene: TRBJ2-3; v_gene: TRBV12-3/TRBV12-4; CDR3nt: TGTGCCAGCAGTTTCAGGGATTTGGATACGCAGTATTTT; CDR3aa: CASSFRDLDTQYF
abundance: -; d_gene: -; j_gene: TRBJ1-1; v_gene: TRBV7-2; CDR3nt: TGTGCCAGCAGCTCACAGGCCGGACGGACTGAAGCTTTCTTT; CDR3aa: CASSSQAGRTEAFF
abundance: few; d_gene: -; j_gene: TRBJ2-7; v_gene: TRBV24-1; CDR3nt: TGTGCCACCAGTGACCCGACAGTAGCCTACGAGCAGTACTTC; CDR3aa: CATSDPTVAYEQYF
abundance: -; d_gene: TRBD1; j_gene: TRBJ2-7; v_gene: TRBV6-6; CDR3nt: TGTGCCAGCAGTTTGACAGGGGCGGATTACGAGCAGTACTTC; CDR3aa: CASSLTGADYEQYF
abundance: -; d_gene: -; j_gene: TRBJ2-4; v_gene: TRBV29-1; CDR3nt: TGCAGCGTTGGGGGGGCCATCAAAAACATTCAGTACTTC; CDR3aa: CSVGGAIKNIQYF
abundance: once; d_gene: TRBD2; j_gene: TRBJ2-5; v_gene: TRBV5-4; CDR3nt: TGTGCCAGCAGCCGGGGCGGGAGCGGGGGCCAAGAGACCCAGTACTTC; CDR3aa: CASSRGGSGGQETQYF
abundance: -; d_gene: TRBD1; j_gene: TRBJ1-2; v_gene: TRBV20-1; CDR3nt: TGCAGTTCTAGGCATCATGGGACAGTTCAGGGCTACACCTTC; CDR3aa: CSSRHHGTVQGYTF
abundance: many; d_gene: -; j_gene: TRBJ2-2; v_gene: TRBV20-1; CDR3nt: TGCAGTGCTAGTTTTCCGGGGGCGGCCCCCGGGGAGCTGTTTTTT; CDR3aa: CSASFPGAAPGELFF
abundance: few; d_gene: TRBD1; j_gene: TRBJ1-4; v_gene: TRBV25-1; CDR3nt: TGTGCCAGCAGTGAATATAACCCAGGGGGCAGAGGTGGTGAAAAACTGTTTTTT; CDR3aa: CASSEYNPGGRGGEKLFF
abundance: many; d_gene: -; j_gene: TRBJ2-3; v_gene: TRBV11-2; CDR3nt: TGTGCCAGCAGCTTCCGAACCTTAAGCGCAGATACGCAGTATTTT; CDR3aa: CASSFRTLSADTQYF
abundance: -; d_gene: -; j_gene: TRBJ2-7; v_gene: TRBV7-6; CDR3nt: TGTGCCAGCAGCCACCCGACACTGCCCTACGAGCAGTACTTC; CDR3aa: CASSHPTLPYEQYF
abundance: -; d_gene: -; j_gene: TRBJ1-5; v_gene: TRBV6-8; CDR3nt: TGTGCCAACTCGGGGGTGATCAATCAGCCCCAGCATTTT; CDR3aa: CANSGVINQPQHF
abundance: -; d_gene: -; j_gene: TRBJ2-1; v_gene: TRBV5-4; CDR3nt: TGTGCCAGCAGCTCGGACCCAGACAATGAGCAGTTCTTC; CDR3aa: CASSSDPDNEQFF
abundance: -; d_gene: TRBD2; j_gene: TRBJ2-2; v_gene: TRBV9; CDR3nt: TGTGCCAGCAGCTCAGCACTAGCGGGGGGCAACACCGGGGAGCTGTTTTTT; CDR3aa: CASSSALAGGNTGELFF
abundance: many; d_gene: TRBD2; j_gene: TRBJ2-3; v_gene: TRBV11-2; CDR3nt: TGTGCCAGCAGCTTTAGAAAACTAGCGGGGGGAGATACGCAGTATTTT; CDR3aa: CASSFRKLAGGDTQYF
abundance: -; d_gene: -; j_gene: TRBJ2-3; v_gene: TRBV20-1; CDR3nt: TGCAGTGCGGCGACCCCGGGCCAGGGGATCGGGATGCAGTATTTT; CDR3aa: CSAATPGQGIGMQYF
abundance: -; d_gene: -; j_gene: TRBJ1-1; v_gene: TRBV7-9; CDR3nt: TGTTCCAGCGCCGTGGGGGGTTGGGTCACTGAAGCTTTCTTT; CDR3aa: CSSAVGGWVTEAFF
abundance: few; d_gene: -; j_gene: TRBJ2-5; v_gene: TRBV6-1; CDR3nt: TGTGCCAGCAGTGAAGAGGGTAACAGCGACCAAGAGACCCAGTACTTC; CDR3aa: CASSEEGNSDQETQYF
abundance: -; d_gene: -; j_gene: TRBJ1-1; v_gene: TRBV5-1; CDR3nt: TGCGCCAGCAGCTTCAGGGAGGGCACTGAAGCTTTCTTT; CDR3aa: CASSFREGTEAFF
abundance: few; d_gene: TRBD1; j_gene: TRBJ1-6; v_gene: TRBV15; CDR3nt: TGTGCCACCAGCAGAGATCGCAGGACAGGGGACTCACCCCTCCACTTT; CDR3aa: CATSRDRRTGDSPLHF